This T cell receptor (beta chain) was recorded in a study of identical twins. Study-wide points: Twins showed weaker excess sharing in their beta out-of-frame sequences.

TCRdb called the 5' RACE reads again in MiXCR, with one record for every CDR3 protein. The sample yields 200,000 to 250,000 distinct CDR3 sequences, 6.5% to 9% seen once. V lost 6 bases and J lost 3, with 11 bases in between. This CDR3 has 12 residues. In germline, CDR1 is DFQATT, CDR2 SNEGSKA (reference sequence). This clonotype came up a few times. Its antigen is undetermined. These data also formed part of another study, on yellow fever vaccine responses in identical twins.

This TCR was sampled from a young woman in good health. V is TRBV20-1 and J is TRBJ1-1; D is unresolved. Specimen: CD8+ T cells sorted from blood. CDR3 amino acids: CSAPTRDTEAFF. CDR3 coding DNA: TGCAGTGCCCCTACTAGGGACACTGAAGCTTTCTTT.